This TCR beta chain was sequenced during a study of multiple sclerosis patients with progressive multifocal leukoencephalopathy. Findings of the study overall: Preferential TRBV-TRBJ pairings or common gene usage were not detected at PML.

With regard to this clone: Its antigen is currently unknown.

Spiked into each PCR were synthetic inline TR CDR3 controls of all V-J pairings. Clones were read by immunoSEQ multiplex PCR, and TCRdb kept only the in-frame ones, dropping some. The sample has roughly 30,000 clones, about nine tenths seen once; the top ten hold about 5.7%. Time point meaning: time of PML onset. CDR3 length: 14 residues. The V segment lost 5 bases and the J segment 7 bases; nucleotides outside the gene matches: 9. Per germline, CDR1 SGHTA and CDR2 FQGNSA. This TCR derives from a woman aged 40 to 50 with progressive multifocal leukoencephalopathy. Material: PBMCs, obtained from a patient treated with natalizumab. The rearrangement links TRBV7-2 to TRBJ2-7; TRBD2 agrees at 9 bases. CDR3 sequence: CASSPSGTQGEQYF. The CDR3, as DNA: TGTGCCAGCAGCCCTAGCGGGACTCAGGGGGAGCAGTACTTC.